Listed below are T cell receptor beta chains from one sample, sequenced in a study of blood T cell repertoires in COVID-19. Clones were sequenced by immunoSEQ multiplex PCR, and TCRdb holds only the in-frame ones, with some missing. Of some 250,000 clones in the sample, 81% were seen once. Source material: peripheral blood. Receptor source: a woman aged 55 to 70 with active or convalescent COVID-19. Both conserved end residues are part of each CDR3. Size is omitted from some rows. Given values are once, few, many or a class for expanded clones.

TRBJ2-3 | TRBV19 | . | CASSGRGGTDTQYF
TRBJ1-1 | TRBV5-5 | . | CASSLLSPRQGTISTEAFF
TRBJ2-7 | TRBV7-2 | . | CASSPTSYEQYF
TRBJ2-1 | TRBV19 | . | CASRGLRGSYNEQFF
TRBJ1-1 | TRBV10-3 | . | CAISLGGVNTEAFF
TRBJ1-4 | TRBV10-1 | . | CASSEATRFGTTNEKLFF
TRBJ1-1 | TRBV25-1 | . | CASGGQMNTEAFF
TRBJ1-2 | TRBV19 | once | CASSIKAYGYTF
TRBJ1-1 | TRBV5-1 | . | CASSLARATEAFF
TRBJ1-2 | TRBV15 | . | CATSRDLGGSNYGYTF